The subject of this entry is one T cell receptor beta chain. Antigen: not known. This record comes from a study of immune evolution from preneoplasia to lung adenocarcinoma. The wider study: HLA loss of heterozygosity: less than 9% AIS, about 15% MIA, approximately 31% ADC, none AAH. Study-wide results and limits: Normal lung had highest clonality; later lesions appeared denser, more diverse. KRAS-mutant nodules had the highest T cell clonality.

Between the trimmed V and J ends, which lost 4 bases and 7 bases, there was a span of 17 bases. Looked up from germline, CDR1 is SGHNT and CDR2 is YYREEE (reference sequence). This CDR3 is built from 14 residues. Method: immunoSEQ multiplex PCR; TCRdb's copy keeps in-frame clones and lacks some. The top ten hold 1.5% to 2% of the sample, which has 9,500 to 13,000 clones, roughly 84% seen once. H&E slides confirmed each diagnosis, reviewed by two pathologists independently. Sample: FFPE minimally invasive lung adenocarcinoma tissue. The chain has TRBV5-4 and TRBJ2-5, with D tentatively TRBD1 (5 bases). This TCR came from a person aged 70 to 85 with lung adenocarcinoma. DNA for the CDR3: TGTGCCAGCAGCCCTCAACAGGATAGTGCGACCCAGTACTTC. Translation gives CASSPQQDSATQYF.